One sample yielded the 13 T cell receptor beta chains listed below, sequenced in a study of T cells after yellow fever vaccination. TCRdb itself ran the 5' RACE reads through MiXCR, one entry per CDR3 protein. The sample records about 350,000 distinct CDR3 sequences, around 10% being singletons. The source material was PBMCs, sampled on the day of the first yellow fever vaccination. These receptors were obtained from a man younger than 30 who received the YFV17D yellow fever vaccine.

This clonotype was found many times. The chain recombines TRBV4-1 with TRBJ2-1; D may be TRBD2 (6 bases). The germline V gene encodes CDR1 MGHRA and CDR2 YSYEKL. Deletions cut 0 bases from V and 7 bases from J, with 16 bases between. CDR3 length: 16 amino acids. The CDR3 DNA reads TGCGCCAGCAGCCAAGATTTTGCGGGAACGGTAAATGAGCAGTTCTTC. Protein: CASSQDFAGTVNEQFF.

V gene TRBV12-3 or TRBV12-4 combines with J gene TRBJ2-7; D might be TRBD1 (6 bases). The CDR3 sequence is 14 residues long. V was shortened by 5 bases and J by 8 bases, with 19 bases between the two germline ends. Written as DNA, the CDR3 is TGTGCCAGCAGTCTACGGACAGAGCTACGAAAGCAGTACTTC. This gives the protein CASSLRTELRKQYF.

The chain carries TRBV28 and TRBJ2-5; TRBD1 or TRBD2 may be the D gene (5 bases each). Germline V CDR1 and CDR2: MDHEN, SYDVKM. V lost 10 bases and J 5 bases, leaving 26 bases between the germline ends. The CDR3 has 16 residues. Here the CDR3 DNA reads TGTGCCACCTCCGGGACCTGGAAGCCAGAGGTGGAGACCCAGTACTTC. Its protein product is CATSGTWKPEVETQYF.

This clonotype was counted only a few times. J is TRBJ2-1 and V is TRBV12-3 or TRBV12-4; possible D gene TRBD2, 6 bases. V was shortened by 6 bases and J by 1 base, with 13 bases between the two germline ends. The length of the CDR3 is 15 residues. As DNA, the CDR3 is TGTGCCAGCAGGCAGACTAGACGGTCCTACAATGAGCAGTTCTTC. Its translation is CASRQTRRSYNEQFF.

The chain recombines TRBV5-1 with TRBJ1-6; 9 bases are shared with TRBD1. Unmatched junction bases numbered 9, after V lost 6 bases and J lost 5 bases. The CDR3 is 16 amino acids. Germline values: CDR1 SGHRS, CDR2 YFSETQ. CDR3 protein: CASTLTGTGNNSPLHF. Written as DNA, the CDR3 is TGCGCCAGCACCTTAACCGGGACAGGGAATAATTCACCCCTCCACTTT.

This clonotype has more than one count but fewer than ten. This chain connects TRBV5-1 to TRBJ1-2; D is uncertain. CDR1 SGHRS and CDR2 YFSETQ come from the germline V gene. Trimming left V 4 bases short and J 6 bases short, with 16 bases between. The CDR3 is 14 amino acids. CDR3 nucleotide sequence: TGCGCCAGCAGCCCAGACGGCGATGGGAATGGCTACACCTTC. This codes for CASSPDGDGNGYTF. Using reference TRBV5-1 and TRBJ1-2 for the parts outside the CDR3, the full variable domain is KAGVTQTPRYLIKTRGQQVTLSCSPISGHRSVSWYQQTPGQGLQFLFEYFSETQRNKGNFPGRFSGRQFSNSRSEMNVSTLELGDSALYLCASSPDGDGNGYTFGSGTRLTVV.

This clonotype has at least ten counts. V usage is TRBV12-3 or TRBV12-4 and J usage is TRBJ1-5, with 7 nucleotides matching TRBD1. With V trimmed by 6 bases and J by 5 bases, 7 bases remained unmatched. The CDR3 extends over 14 amino acids. The CDR3 is CASSPDREDQPQHF. In nucleotides, the CDR3 is TGTGCCAGCAGCCCAGACAGGGAGGATCAGCCCCAGCATTTT.

This clonotype occurred a few times. The chain joins TRBV20-1 to TRBJ1-2; possibly TRBD1 for D (5 bases). Germline CDR1 and CDR2: DFQATT and SNEGSKA (reference sequence). This CDR3 has 12 amino acids. Trimming took 3 bases from V and 4 from J, leaving 9 bases between them. The CDR3 region has the DNA TGCAGTGCTAGTTGGGGGATCTATGGCTACACCTTC. This gives the protein CSASWGIYGYTF.

There are a few counts of this clonotype. V usage is TRBV11-2 and J usage is TRBJ2-3, with a tentative D call TRBD2 (6 bases). Germline V gene sequence: CDR1 SGHAT, CDR2 FQNNGV. The length of the CDR3 is 17 residues. The V end lost 5 bases, the J end lost 5 bases, and 23 bases lay between the germline ends. The CDR3 reads CASSRPSSERDLDTQYF. The CDR3 DNA reads TGTGCCAGCAGCCGTCCGTCTAGCGAGAGGGATTTAGATACGCAGTATTTT.

This clonotype was seen a few times. V gene TRBV3-1 combines with J gene TRBJ2-3, with 8 bases lining up with TRBD2. CDR3 size: 17 residues. V trimming: 1 base; J trimming: 2 bases; junction bases outside the gene matches: 8. Germline CDR1 LGHDT, CDR2 YNNKEL (reference sequence). The DNA for the CDR3 is TGTGCCAGCAGCCAAGTAATCGAGCGGGGGAACACAGATACGCAGTATTTT. Protein sequence: CASSQVIERGNTDTQYF.

Comment on this clonotype: A much larger clone lies a single base off, so this may be a read error. The rearrangement joins TRBV5-1 to TRBJ2-1; D perhaps matches TRBD2 (7 bases). This CDR3 has 15 amino acids. Germline V lookup: CDR1 SGHRS, CDR2 YFSETQ. The DNA of the CDR3 is TGCGCCAGCAGCTTGGAAGGGGGGGATTACAATGAGAAGTTCTTC. Encoded protein: CASSLEGGDYNEKFF.

This clonotype was recorded at least ten times. The gene calls are TRBV12-3 or TRBV12-4 and TRBJ2-2, with unresolved D. Between the trimmed V and J ends, which lost 1 base and 5 bases, there was a span of 5 bases. The CDR3 runs to 13 residues. The CDR3 sequence is CASSLEATGELFF. The CDR3 DNA sequence: TGTGCCAGCAGTTTAGAAGCAACCGGGGAGCTGTTTTTT.

The chain couples TRBV5-8 to TRBJ2-1; no definite D call. This CDR3 region has 16 residues. Germline CDR1 is SGHTS and CDR2 is YDEGEE. V gave up 1 base and J gave up 3 bases, with 14 bases separating them. In DNA, the CDR3 is TGTGCCAGCAGCTTGTTTTCCGGGCGCGTCTACAATGAGCAGTTCTTC. Translating gives CASSLFSGRVYNEQFF. Together with reference TRBV5-8 and TRBJ2-1, the CDR3 gives the full variable domain: EAGVTQSPTHLIKTRGQQATLRCSPISGHTSVYWYQQALGLGLQFLLWYDEGEERNRGNFPPRFSGRQFPNYSSELNVNALELEDSALYLCASSLFSGRVYNEQFFGPGTRLTVL.